Sequencing of this T cell receptor (beta chain) was carried out in a study of beta chain features in type 1 diabetes. Sorting of CD4+ naive, central memory, regulatory and stem cell-like memory cells was performed via CD45RO/CCR7/CD25/CD127/CD95/CD27. Purity exceeding 95% was reached by all sorted populations. Study observations and caveats: Small HLA sub-analyses could not settle whether HLA shapes TCRB rearrangement.

For this clone: The antigen is unknown.

The sequenced template was cDNA made from the entire isolated RNA. Profiling relied on immunoSEQ multiplex PCR, and the TCRdb table lists in-frame clones only, not all of them. The repertoire includes 250,000 or so clones, about 63% of them detected once, and around 0.05% sits in the top ten. Trimming stripped 4 bases from V and 6 bases from J, with 14 bases between. The CDR3 sequence is 13 residues long. Looked up from germline, CDR1 is SGDLS and CDR2 is YYNGEE. The sequenced sample was naive CD4+ T cells from blood. This rearrangement joins TRBV9 to TRBJ2-7, with D tentatively TRBD1 (6 bases). This sequence originates from a man aged 25 to 45 in good health. The CDR3 here is CASSPETGREQYF. The CDR3 DNA sequence: TGTGCCAGCAGCCCAGAAACAGGGCGCGAGCAGTACTTC.